These T cell receptor beta chains were read from a single sample in a study of blood T cell repertoires in COVID-19. The method was immunoSEQ multiplex PCR; TCRdb's version includes in-frame clones alone and lacks a portion of them. The table has around 140,000 clones, 87% seen once. The sequenced material came from PBMCs or T cells enriched from blood (not recorded which). Receptors were obtained from a man in his 60s who had recovered from COVID-19. Both conserved end residues are part of each CDR3. The order of the fields is CDR3 DNA, CDR3 protein, clone size, D gene, J gene, V gene. A D gene is named only where the DNA matches it firmly. Clone size appears in some rows only: once, few, many, or a class for an expanded clone.

CDR3nt: TGCGCCAGCAGCCCAACTTCAGGGGAGACCCAGTACTTC
CDR3aa: CASSPTSGETQYF
abundance: NA
d_gene: NA
j_gene: TRBJ2-5
v_gene: TRBV4-1

CDR3nt: TGTGCCAGCCGCCTAGCGGGAGGGCCCGATGAGCAGTTCTTC
CDR3aa: CASRLAGGPDEQFF
abundance: once
d_gene: TRBD2
j_gene: TRBJ2-1
v_gene: TRBV27

CDR3nt: TGTGCCAGCAGCCAAGCGTCCGCGAATGAAAAACTGTTTTTT
CDR3aa: CASSQASANEKLFF
abundance: NA
d_gene: NA
j_gene: TRBJ1-4
v_gene: TRBV11-2

CDR3nt: TGTGCCAGCTTCGTCACAGAAAATTCACCCCTCCACTTT
CDR3aa: CASFVTENSPLHF
abundance: NA
d_gene: NA
j_gene: TRBJ1-6
v_gene: TRBV6-5

CDR3nt: TGTGCCAGCAGCTTCCGTACTAGCGAAGAGACCCAGTACTTC
CDR3aa: CASSFRTSEETQYF
abundance: NA
d_gene: TRBD2
j_gene: TRBJ2-5
v_gene: TRBV5-8

CDR3nt: TGTGCCATCAGTAGGGGGCCGAACACCGGGGAGCTGTTTTTT
CDR3aa: CAISRGPNTGELFF
abundance: NA
d_gene: TRBD1
j_gene: TRBJ2-2
v_gene: TRBV10-3

CDR3nt: TGTGCCAGCAGCGTAGCTACAGGGGGCGTGGGTGAAAAACTGTTTTTT
CDR3aa: CASSVATGGVGEKLFF
abundance: NA
d_gene: TRBD1
j_gene: TRBJ1-4
v_gene: TRBV9

CDR3nt: TGTGCCAGCAGTCTTGGCAGATTTCAGCCCCAGCATTTT
CDR3aa: CASSLGRFQPQHF
abundance: NA
d_gene: NA
j_gene: TRBJ1-5
v_gene: TRBV27

CDR3nt: TGTGCCAGCACCCATACAGGGGTTGGCACTGAAGCTTTCTTT
CDR3aa: CASTHTGVGTEAFF
abundance: NA
d_gene: TRBD1
j_gene: TRBJ1-1
v_gene: TRBV6-5

CDR3nt: TGCAGCGTCCGGACAGCTTATAATTCACCCCTCCACTTT
CDR3aa: CSVRTAYNSPLHF
abundance: NA
d_gene: NA
j_gene: TRBJ1-6
v_gene: TRBV29-1

CDR3nt: TGTGCCAGCATCAAGGGGGACAGAGCTAACTATGGCTACACCTTC
CDR3aa: CASIKGDRANYGYTF
abundance: NA
d_gene: TRBD1
j_gene: TRBJ1-2
v_gene: TRBV7-2

CDR3nt: TGTGCCAGCAGCCAAGATTGGGACAATGATCAGCCCCAGCATTTT
CDR3aa: CASSQDWDNDQPQHF
abundance: NA
d_gene: NA
j_gene: TRBJ1-5
v_gene: TRBV4-2

CDR3nt: TGTGCCAGTAGTATGGGAAACTACAGGGGGACCTATGGCTACACCTTC
CDR3aa: CASSMGNYRGTYGYTF
abundance: NA
d_gene: TRBD1
j_gene: TRBJ1-2
v_gene: TRBV19

CDR3nt: TGTGCCAGCAGCCAAAGCGGGGGCCCCTACGAGCAGTACTTC
CDR3aa: CASSQSGGPYEQYF
abundance: NA
d_gene: TRBD2
j_gene: TRBJ2-7
v_gene: TRBV6-5

CDR3nt: TGTGCTAGCAGGCGGACTAGCGGGAGTAGGCCAGATACGCAGTATTTT
CDR3aa: CASRRTSGSRPDTQYF
abundance: NA
d_gene: TRBD2
j_gene: TRBJ2-3
v_gene: TRBV7-7

CDR3nt: TGTGCCAGCAGTTTAGGCCAGGCCTATGGCTACACCTTC
CDR3aa: CASSLGQAYGYTF
abundance: NA
d_gene: NA
j_gene: TRBJ1-2
v_gene: TRBV12-3/TRBV12-4

CDR3nt: TGTGCCAGCAGCCAAGGTGGACAGGGGGTATCCGAGCAGTACTTC
CDR3aa: CASSQGGQGVSEQYF
abundance: once
d_gene: TRBD1
j_gene: TRBJ2-7
v_gene: TRBV3-1/TRBV3-2

CDR3nt: TGTGCCAGCAGCTTGGGGCATGAATTCCAAGAGACCCAGTACTTC
CDR3aa: CASSLGHEFQETQYF
abundance: NA
d_gene: NA
j_gene: TRBJ2-5
v_gene: TRBV5-4

CDR3nt: TGCGCCAGCAGCGACGGACAGGGTTTTAGTGAGCAGTTCTTC
CDR3aa: CASSDGQGFSEQFF
abundance: once
d_gene: TRBD1
j_gene: TRBJ2-1
v_gene: TRBV5-1

CDR3nt: TGTGCCAGCAGTGGCACCCTGATGAGGGATTACGAGCAGTACTTC
CDR3aa: CASSGTLMRDYEQYF
abundance: NA
d_gene: NA
j_gene: TRBJ2-7
v_gene: TRBV6-2/TRBV6-3

CDR3nt: TGTGCCAGCAGCCGGACAGGGGTCGAGAGGACACAGTACTTC
CDR3aa: CASSRTGVERTQYF
abundance: NA
d_gene: TRBD1
j_gene: TRBJ2-7
v_gene: TRBV27

CDR3nt: TGTGCCAGCACCACTAAAAGGCCCCAAGATACGCAGTATTTT
CDR3aa: CASTTKRPQDTQYF
abundance: NA
d_gene: NA
j_gene: TRBJ2-3
v_gene: TRBV28

CDR3nt: TGTGCCACCGGACAGGGGGCCCACGAGCAGTACTTC
CDR3aa: CATGQGAHEQYF
abundance: NA
d_gene: TRBD1
j_gene: TRBJ2-7
v_gene: TRBV12-3/TRBV12-4

CDR3nt: TGTGCCAGCAGTTACTCGAGCGGGGGGTCCTACGAGCAGTACTTC
CDR3aa: CASSYSSGGSYEQYF
abundance: NA
d_gene: TRBD2
j_gene: TRBJ2-7
v_gene: TRBV6-5

CDR3nt: TGTGCCAGCTCCCGACTAGCGGGATTGGTTGAGCAGTTCTTC
CDR3aa: CASSRLAGLVEQFF
abundance: NA
d_gene: TRBD2
j_gene: TRBJ2-1
v_gene: TRBV18

CDR3nt: TGTGCCAGCAGCAAAGGGGCCAGGGTAAGGGGGAGCCCCTACAATGAGCAGTTCTTC
CDR3aa: CASSKGARVRGSPYNEQFF
abundance: once
d_gene: NA
j_gene: TRBJ2-1
v_gene: TRBV21-1

CDR3nt: TGCAGCGTTGAGAGGGGAGGACTGAACACTGAAGCTTTCTTT
CDR3aa: CSVERGGLNTEAFF
abundance: NA
d_gene: NA
j_gene: TRBJ1-1
v_gene: TRBV29-1

CDR3nt: TGCAGTGCTAGTAATCGGCGGGGAGGTGCGTATGAGCAGTTCTTC
CDR3aa: CSASNRRGGAYEQFF
abundance: NA
d_gene: NA
j_gene: TRBJ2-1
v_gene: TRBV20-1

CDR3nt: TGTGCCAGCATGGCAGTGACAGCCCAGTACTTC
CDR3aa: CASMAVTAQYF
abundance: NA
d_gene: NA
j_gene: TRBJ2-5
v_gene: TRBV2

CDR3nt: TGTGCCAGCAAACCAATGGGACAGGGTATAATGAACACTGAAGCTTTCTTT
CDR3aa: CASKPMGQGIMNTEAFF
abundance: NA
d_gene: TRBD1
j_gene: TRBJ1-1
v_gene: TRBV28

CDR3nt: TGTGCCAGCAGCACGAACGGGGAGACCCAGTACTTC
CDR3aa: CASSTNGETQYF
abundance: NA
d_gene: NA
j_gene: TRBJ2-5
v_gene: TRBV5-6

CDR3nt: TGCGCCAGCAGCTTGGACCCCAGCTCCTACGAGCAGTACTTC
CDR3aa: CASSLDPSSYEQYF
abundance: NA
d_gene: NA
j_gene: TRBJ2-7
v_gene: TRBV5-1

CDR3nt: TGTGCCAGCAGAGAACCTGCGGGCCTCTATGGCTACACCTTC
CDR3aa: CASREPAGLYGYTF
abundance: once
d_gene: NA
j_gene: TRBJ1-2
v_gene: TRBV2

CDR3nt: TGTGCCAGTAGTTCCTACAGGGGAGTAGACACTGAAGCTTTCTTT
CDR3aa: CASSSYRGVDTEAFF
abundance: NA
d_gene: TRBD1
j_gene: TRBJ1-1
v_gene: TRBV19

CDR3nt: TGTGCCAGCAGCTTCGACTCGGGGAACACTGAAGCTTTCTTT
CDR3aa: CASSFDSGNTEAFF
abundance: NA
d_gene: NA
j_gene: TRBJ1-1
v_gene: TRBV7-9

CDR3nt: TGCGCCAGCAGCCAAGATATCGGTGCTACTAACTATGGCTACACCTTC
CDR3aa: CASSQDIGATNYGYTF
abundance: NA
d_gene: NA
j_gene: TRBJ1-2
v_gene: TRBV4-1

CDR3nt: TGTGCCAGCAGCTCCCCGGGGGTTGGGGATACGCAGTATTTT
CDR3aa: CASSSPGVGDTQYF
abundance: NA
d_gene: NA
j_gene: TRBJ2-3
v_gene: TRBV6-5

CDR3nt: TGTGCCAGCAGCCTCGGACTAGCGGGCGACCCCTACGAGCAGTACTTC
CDR3aa: CASSLGLAGDPYEQYF
abundance: once
d_gene: TRBD2
j_gene: TRBJ2-7
v_gene: TRBV7-9

CDR3nt: TGTGCCAGTAGTATAGTCCGGGACAGGGGGCTCTCTGGCTACACCTTC
CDR3aa: CASSIVRDRGLSGYTF
abundance: NA
d_gene: TRBD1
j_gene: TRBJ1-2
v_gene: TRBV19

CDR3nt: TGTGCCAGCAGCGAAGGACTAGAGTTAGGGAGGGAGCTGTTTTTT
CDR3aa: CASSEGLELGRELFF
abundance: NA
d_gene: TRBD2
j_gene: TRBJ2-2
v_gene: TRBV9

CDR3nt: TGCACCAGCAGCCAAGATGGGGGACAGGGGGAAAAACTGTTTTTT
CDR3aa: CTSSQDGGQGEKLFF
abundance: NA
d_gene: NA
j_gene: TRBJ1-4
v_gene: TRBV1

CDR3nt: TGCGCCAGCAGCTTGCAGGGTGGGCCTTACGAGCAGTACTTC
CDR3aa: CASSLQGGPYEQYF
abundance: few
d_gene: NA
j_gene: TRBJ2-7
v_gene: TRBV5-1

CDR3nt: TGTGCCAGCAGCTTAGACAGGGGCAGCTACACCTTC
CDR3aa: CASSLDRGSYTF
abundance: NA
d_gene: TRBD1
j_gene: TRBJ1-2
v_gene: TRBV7-9

CDR3nt: TGTGCCAGCAGGTCCCTAGCGGGAGTTCCGGAGCAGTACTTC
CDR3aa: CASRSLAGVPEQYF
abundance: NA
d_gene: TRBD2
j_gene: TRBJ2-7
v_gene: TRBV27

CDR3nt: TGTGCCAGCAGCTTAGTAATGAAGAGCTCCTACGAGCAGTACTTC
CDR3aa: CASSLVMKSSYEQYF
abundance: NA
d_gene: NA
j_gene: TRBJ2-7
v_gene: TRBV11-2

CDR3nt: TGTGCCAGCAGCCAACTAGCGGGAGCCTACGAGCAGTACTTC
CDR3aa: CASSQLAGAYEQYF
abundance: NA
d_gene: TRBD2
j_gene: TRBJ2-7
v_gene: TRBV9

CDR3nt: TGTGCCAGCAGCTTAGCCGGTGGCACAGATACGCAGTATTTT
CDR3aa: CASSLAGGTDTQYF
abundance: NA
d_gene: NA
j_gene: TRBJ2-3
v_gene: TRBV7-3

CDR3nt: TGCAGCGTTGAAGGTGTAAAGGGGAAGACTTACGAGCAGTACTTC
CDR3aa: CSVEGVKGKTYEQYF
abundance: NA
d_gene: NA
j_gene: TRBJ2-7
v_gene: TRBV29-1

CDR3nt: TGTGCCAGCAGCTTCACAGGGGGTAGGACTAATGAAAAACTGTTTTTT
CDR3aa: CASSFTGGRTNEKLFF
abundance: NA
d_gene: TRBD1
j_gene: TRBJ1-4
v_gene: TRBV11-2

CDR3nt: TGTGCCAGCAGCTTGGTAGTTCTACAGCCCCAGCATTTT
CDR3aa: CASSLVVLQPQHF
abundance: few
d_gene: NA
j_gene: TRBJ1-5
v_gene: TRBV5-8

CDR3nt: TGTGCCAGCAGTACAGGGGTACGTTCACCCCTCCACTTT
CDR3aa: CASSTGVRSPLHF
abundance: NA
d_gene: TRBD1
j_gene: TRBJ1-6
v_gene: TRBV6-4